These 22 T cell receptor beta chains were all obtained from the same sample, sequenced in a study of long-term antiretroviral therapy in people with HIV. Runs used v3.0 of the immunoSEQ assay and were done at survey level. Sequencing was performed with immunoSEQ multiplex PCR; in TCRdb, only in-frame clones are kept and a portion is missing. The sample consists of some 16,000 clones, around four fifths of them appearing once. Material: unsorted PBMCs, obtained around 2.2 years before starting antiretroviral therapy. The receptors were sampled from a man between 25 and 39 years old with HIV.

This clone was detected only a few times. Written as DNA, the CDR3 is TGTGCCAGCAGCGTGGGACCGGACACTGAAGCTTTCTTT. Translation: CASSVGPDTEAFF. J is TRBJ1-1 and V is TRBV7-3, with TRBD1 as a possible D gene (5 bases). Trimming removed 5 bases from V and 3 bases from J, with 10 bases in between. This CDR3 has 13 residues. CDR1 and CDR2 (germline): SGHTA, FQGTGA.

This clone turned up a few times. This chain links TRBV2 with TRBJ2-7; D is possibly TRBD1 (6 bases). CDR3 length equals 12 residues. Germline V gives CDR1 SNHLY, CDR2 FYNNEI. The V end lost 6 bases, the J end lost 3 bases, and 9 bases lay between the germline ends. The CDR3 DNA is TGTGCCAGCAGACCACAGGGCTACGAGCAGTACTTC. Translating gives CASRPQGYEQYF.

The chain recombines TRBV6-1 with TRBJ2-7; D gene ambiguous. The CDR3 is 11 residues long. V shed 6 bases and J shed 0 bases, with 3 bases lying between them. The V gene's germline CDR1 is MNHNS and CDR2 SASEGT. CDR3 sequence: CASRASYEQYF. The CDR3 bases are TGTGCCAGCAGAGCCTCCTACGAGCAGTACTTC.

The chain has TRBV28 and TRBJ2-3, with 9 nucleotides matching TRBD1. The CDR3 is 15 amino acids. Trimming took 5 bases from V and 2 from J; bases not matched to a gene: 5. Germline V lookup: CDR1 MDHEN, CDR2 SYDVKM. CDR3 nucleotides: TGTGCCAGCAGTGACAGGGGGACAAACACAGATACGCAGTATTTT. This sequence encodes CASSDRGTNTDTQYF.

The genes are TRBV10-3 and TRBJ2-7; 7 positions agree with TRBD1. J lost 4 bases, V lost 4 bases, and 7 bases had no gene match. There are 14 residues in the CDR3. Germline assignment: CDR1 ENHRY and CDR2 SYGVKD. The CDR3 DNA sequence: TGTGCCATCAGTGGGGACAGTCGAGGGTACGAGCAGTACTTC. Amino acid sequence: CAISGDSRGYEQYF.

This chain links TRBV19 with TRBJ2-3, with 10 nucleotides matching TRBD1. CDR3 size: 16 residues. Germline assignment: CDR1 LNHDA and CDR2 SQIVND (reference sequence). The V segment lost 5 bases and the J segment 5 bases; nucleotides outside the gene matches: 10. DNA for the CDR3: TGTGCCAGTAGTGCTGGGGACAGGGGAGTTGGAGATACGCAGTATTTT. It is translated as CASSAGDRGVGDTQYF.

This clone is medium-sized. This chain links TRBV7-6 with TRBJ2-2, with a possible D match to TRBD2 (7 bases). Germline-derived CDR1 and CDR2 are SGHVS and FNYEAQ. V was cut by 5 bases and J by 2 bases, with 15 bases left in between. The CDR3 sequence is 16 residues long. In DNA, the CDR3 is TGTGCCAGCAGCGGCCCCGGGGGGCCCAACACCGGGGAGCTGTTTTTT. As protein: CASSGPGGPNTGELFF. Complete variable domain (other parts from reference TRBV7-6 and TRBJ2-2): GAGVSQSPRYKVTKRGQDVALRCDPISGHVSLYWYRQALGQGPEFLTYFNYEAQQDKSGLPNDRFSAERPEGSISTLTIQRTEQRDSAMYRCASSGPGGPNTGELFFGEGSRLTVL.

The chain combines TRBV27 with TRBJ2-1; TRBD1 might be the D (6 bases). V dropped 4 bases and J dropped 6 bases, with 16 bases sitting between them. Germline CDR1 and CDR2: MNHEY and SMNVEV (reference sequence). The CDR3 loop spans 15 amino acids. The CDR3 region is CASSSPYRVGNEQFF. The CDR3 nucleotides read TGTGCCAGCAGTTCACCTTACAGGGTCGGCAATGAGCAGTTCTTC.

This chain connects TRBV11-2 to TRBJ2-7, with 8 bases matching TRBD2. V was pared by 6 bases and J by 1 base, with 11 bases of the junction left unmatched. In germline, CDR1 is SGHAT, CDR2 FQNNGV. This CDR3 contains 16 residues. CDR3 in amino acids: CASRTPGGEGSYEQYF. In nucleotides, the CDR3 is TGTGCCAGCAGAACCCCGGGAGGGGAGGGATCCTACGAGCAGTACTTC.

The chain employs TRBV6-5 and TRBJ2-5; D not certain. This CDR3 is 11 amino acids long. Trimming removed 5 bases at V and 5 bases at J, with 6 bases between. The germline V gene has CDR1 MNHEY and CDR2 SVGAGI. CDR3 DNA sequence: TGTGCCAGCAGTACCCGCGAGACCCAGTACTTC. Its translation: CASSTRETQYF.

V usage is TRBV18 and J usage is TRBJ2-1; 10 bases are a match to TRBD2. The ends lost 3 bases at V and 8 bases at J; junction bases unmatched: 7. CDR1 KGHSH and CDR2 LQKENI come from the germline V gene. The CDR3 is 15 residues long. The CDR3 region has the DNA TGTGCCAGCTCACCTTCTAGCGGGGGCGGGTATGAGCAGTTCTTC. Amino acid sequence: CASSPSSGGGYEQFF.

This chain connects TRBV7-2 to TRBJ2-2, with 7 bases fitting TRBD2. CDR3 length: 16 residues. V lost 4 bases and J lost 0; bases outside the gene matches: 5. CDR1 is SGHTA, CDR2 FQGNSA, per germline. CDR3 nucleotide sequence: TGTGCCAGCAGCTCGACCGGGACTACGAACACCGGGGAGCTGTTTTTT. Its protein product is CASSSTGTTNTGELFF.

The J gene is TRBJ2-2, the V gene TRBV21-1; the D segment call TRBD2 is taken from the table without a DNA check. TRBV21-1 is flagged as a pseudogene. This CDR3 spans 15 amino acids. The DNA of the CDR3 is TGTGCCAGCATTCAGACTGGCCAGAACACCGGGGAGCTGTTTTTT. Amino acids: CASIQTGQNTGELFF.

The chain joins TRBV29-1 to TRBJ2-4; D is possibly TRBD2 (6 bases). The CDR3 has 12 residues. V lost 6 bases to trimming and J lost 8 bases, with 14 bases between them. CDR1 is SQVTM, CDR2 ANQGSEA, per germline. DNA for the CDR3: TGCAGCGTGGCGGAGGGGCAGGACATTCAGTACTTC. This codes for CSVAEGQDIQYF.

The CDR3 nucleotides read TGTGCCAGCAGTTTACAAGGCGGGGGTACTGAAGCTTTCTTT. Translation gives CASSLQGGGTEAFF. The chain recombines TRBV28 with TRBJ1-1, with a possible D match to TRBD1 (5 bases). The V gene's germline CDR1 is MDHEN and CDR2 SYDVKM. This CDR3 has 14 residues. V lost 2 bases, J lost 5 bases, and 12 bases lay in between.

The rearrangement joins TRBV7-9 to TRBJ1-2; 7 bases fit TRBD1. The ends lost 5 bases at V and 8 bases at J; junction bases unmatched: 11. The CDR3 contains 14 residues. Germline V lookup: CDR1 SEHNR, CDR2 FQNEAQ (reference sequence). The CDR3 sequence: CASSIQQGIEGYTF. The CDR3, as DNA: TGTGCCAGCAGCATACAACAGGGGATAGAGGGCTACACCTTC.

This clone was observed a single time. The chain couples TRBV28 to TRBJ1-1, with D perhaps matching TRBD1 (6 bases). In germline, CDR1 is MDHEN, CDR2 SYDVKM. There are 13 residues in the CDR3. V lost 6 bases to trimming and J lost 4 bases, with 12 bases between them. CDR3 in DNA: TGTGCCAGCAGAAGGACAGCTTCCACTGAAGCTTTCTTT. It specifies CASRRTASTEAFF.

The chain links TRBV18 to TRBJ1-1; 8 bases match TRBD1. This CDR3 is 16 amino acids long. After removal of 2 bases from V and 0 bases from J, the junction contained 5 bases not matched to a gene. Germline V lookup: CDR1 KGHSH, CDR2 LQKENI. The chain's CDR3 is CASSPVATGVNTEAFF. The CDR3 region has the DNA TGTGCCAGCTCACCAGTAGCGACAGGGGTGAACACTGAAGCTTTCTTT. The variable domain in full, with the rest retrieved from reference TRBV18 and TRBJ1-1, is NAGVMQNPRHLVRRRGQEARLRCSPMKGHSHVYWYRQLPEEGLKFMVYLQKENIIDESGMPKERFSAEFPKEGPSILRIQQVVRGDSAAYFCASSPVATGVNTEAFFGQGTRLTVV.

The rearrangement uses TRBV9 and TRBJ2-2; TRBD2 matches 15 bases. There are 19 residues in the CDR3. Per germline, CDR1 SGDLS and CDR2 YYNGEE. V lost 3 bases to trimming and J lost 3 bases; unmatched junction nucleotides: 9. Here the CDR3 DNA reads TGTGCCAGCAGCGCCTCCGGGACTAGCGGGGGGTTGGACACCGGGGAGCTGTTTTTT. The encoded protein is CASSASGTSGGLDTGELFF.

The chain carries TRBV7-2 and TRBJ2-7; weak D call: TRBD2 (6 bases). Trimming pared 1 base from V and 6 bases from J, leaving 7 bases between. Germline CDR1 is SGHTA and CDR2 is FQGNSA. The length of the CDR3 is 12 residues. This CDR3 is CASSLGLVEQYF. The CDR3, as DNA: TGTGCCAGCAGCTTAGGACTAGTCGAGCAGTACTTC.

The chain couples TRBV18 to TRBJ2-5; weak D call: TRBD1 (6 bases). In germline, CDR1 is KGHSH, CDR2 LQKENI. The CDR3 is 12 residues long. Trimming removed 6 bases from V and 2 bases from J, with 7 bases in between. The CDR3 region is CASSRGQETQYF. The CDR3 DNA follows: TGTGCCAGCTCTAGGGGGCAAGAGACCCAGTACTTC.

This clone turned up a few times. V gene TRBV14 combines with J gene TRBJ2-7; D gene uncertain. This CDR3 comprises 13 residues. Looked up from germline, CDR1 is SGHDN and CDR2 is FVKESK. The ends were cut back, 2 bases at V and 2 bases at J, with 7 bases in the middle. CDR3 protein: CASSQSPTYEQYF. Here the CDR3 DNA reads TGTGCCAGCAGCCAATCCCCGACCTACGAGCAGTACTTC.